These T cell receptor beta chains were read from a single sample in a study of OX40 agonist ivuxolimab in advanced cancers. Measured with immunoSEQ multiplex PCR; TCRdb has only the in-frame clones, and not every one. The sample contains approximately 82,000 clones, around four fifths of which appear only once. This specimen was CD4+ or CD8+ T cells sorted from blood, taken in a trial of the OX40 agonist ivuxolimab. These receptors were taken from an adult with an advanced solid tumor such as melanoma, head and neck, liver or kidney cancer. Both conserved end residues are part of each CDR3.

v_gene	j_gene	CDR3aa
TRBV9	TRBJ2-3	CASSVDRGIDTQYF
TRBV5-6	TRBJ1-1	CASSLLTGGTEAFF
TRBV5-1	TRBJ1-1	CASSLTAGNTEAFF
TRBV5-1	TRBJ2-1	CASSLASGGLSSYNEQFF
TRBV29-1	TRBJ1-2	CSVKNRGRDGYTF
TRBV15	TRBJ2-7	CATSRDGDEQYF
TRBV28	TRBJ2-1	CASSTYNEQFF
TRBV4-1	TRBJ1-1	CASSEGARMNTEAFF
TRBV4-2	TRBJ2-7	CASSQDWTIGEQYF
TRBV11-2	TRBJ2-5	CASSLPGGRRETQYF
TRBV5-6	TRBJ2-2	CASSFSGTGNTGELFF
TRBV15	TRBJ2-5	CATSNLMAGQETQYF
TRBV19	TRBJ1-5	CASMRKGVGQPQHF
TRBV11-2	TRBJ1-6	CASSYLRDSPLHF
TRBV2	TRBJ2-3	CASTRTSGNTDTQYF
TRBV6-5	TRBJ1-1	CASGFTEAFF
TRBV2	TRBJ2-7	CASREQRLAASYEQYF
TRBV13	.	CASSAALAGGGYEQYF
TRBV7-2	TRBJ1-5	CASSLVGHSNQPQHF
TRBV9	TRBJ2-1	CASSRRLAGGGNEQFF
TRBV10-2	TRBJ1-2	CATLGTADGGNYGYTF
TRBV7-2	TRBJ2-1	CASSLSRTYNEQFF
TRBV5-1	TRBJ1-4	CASSRRGMNEKLFF
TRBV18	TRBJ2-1	CASSPPAGGQGNEQFF
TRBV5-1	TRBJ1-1	CASSLAGFSRDTEAFF
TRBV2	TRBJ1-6	CASSQDRNSPLHF
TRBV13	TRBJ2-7	CASSNDRGEGYEQYF
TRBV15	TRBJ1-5	CATSRDAGRNQPQHF
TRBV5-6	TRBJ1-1	CASSRSYRGLEDTEAFF
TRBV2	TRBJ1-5	CAVKPTVGNQPQHF
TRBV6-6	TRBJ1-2	CASSRGSDYGYTF
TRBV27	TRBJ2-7	CASSIVSSGGPYEQYF
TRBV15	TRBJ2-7	CATSRGRSGASYEQYF
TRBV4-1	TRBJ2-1	CASSQRSGGNNEQFF
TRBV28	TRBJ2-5	CASSLQETQYF
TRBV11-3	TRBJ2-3	CASSARGGQGTDTQYF
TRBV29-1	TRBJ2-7	CSVARGLSSGEQYF
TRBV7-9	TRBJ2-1	CASSLVAGANEQFF
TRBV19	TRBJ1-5	CASSAKGFERNQPQHF
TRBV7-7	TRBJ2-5	CASSLRAGGETQYF
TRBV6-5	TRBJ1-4	CASSALGSTNEKLFF
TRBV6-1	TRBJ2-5	CASSPQTGQETQYF
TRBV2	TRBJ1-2	CASSPDRGFGYGYTF
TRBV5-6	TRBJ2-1	CASSYLQGNNEQFF
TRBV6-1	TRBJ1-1	CASNPEGSEAFF